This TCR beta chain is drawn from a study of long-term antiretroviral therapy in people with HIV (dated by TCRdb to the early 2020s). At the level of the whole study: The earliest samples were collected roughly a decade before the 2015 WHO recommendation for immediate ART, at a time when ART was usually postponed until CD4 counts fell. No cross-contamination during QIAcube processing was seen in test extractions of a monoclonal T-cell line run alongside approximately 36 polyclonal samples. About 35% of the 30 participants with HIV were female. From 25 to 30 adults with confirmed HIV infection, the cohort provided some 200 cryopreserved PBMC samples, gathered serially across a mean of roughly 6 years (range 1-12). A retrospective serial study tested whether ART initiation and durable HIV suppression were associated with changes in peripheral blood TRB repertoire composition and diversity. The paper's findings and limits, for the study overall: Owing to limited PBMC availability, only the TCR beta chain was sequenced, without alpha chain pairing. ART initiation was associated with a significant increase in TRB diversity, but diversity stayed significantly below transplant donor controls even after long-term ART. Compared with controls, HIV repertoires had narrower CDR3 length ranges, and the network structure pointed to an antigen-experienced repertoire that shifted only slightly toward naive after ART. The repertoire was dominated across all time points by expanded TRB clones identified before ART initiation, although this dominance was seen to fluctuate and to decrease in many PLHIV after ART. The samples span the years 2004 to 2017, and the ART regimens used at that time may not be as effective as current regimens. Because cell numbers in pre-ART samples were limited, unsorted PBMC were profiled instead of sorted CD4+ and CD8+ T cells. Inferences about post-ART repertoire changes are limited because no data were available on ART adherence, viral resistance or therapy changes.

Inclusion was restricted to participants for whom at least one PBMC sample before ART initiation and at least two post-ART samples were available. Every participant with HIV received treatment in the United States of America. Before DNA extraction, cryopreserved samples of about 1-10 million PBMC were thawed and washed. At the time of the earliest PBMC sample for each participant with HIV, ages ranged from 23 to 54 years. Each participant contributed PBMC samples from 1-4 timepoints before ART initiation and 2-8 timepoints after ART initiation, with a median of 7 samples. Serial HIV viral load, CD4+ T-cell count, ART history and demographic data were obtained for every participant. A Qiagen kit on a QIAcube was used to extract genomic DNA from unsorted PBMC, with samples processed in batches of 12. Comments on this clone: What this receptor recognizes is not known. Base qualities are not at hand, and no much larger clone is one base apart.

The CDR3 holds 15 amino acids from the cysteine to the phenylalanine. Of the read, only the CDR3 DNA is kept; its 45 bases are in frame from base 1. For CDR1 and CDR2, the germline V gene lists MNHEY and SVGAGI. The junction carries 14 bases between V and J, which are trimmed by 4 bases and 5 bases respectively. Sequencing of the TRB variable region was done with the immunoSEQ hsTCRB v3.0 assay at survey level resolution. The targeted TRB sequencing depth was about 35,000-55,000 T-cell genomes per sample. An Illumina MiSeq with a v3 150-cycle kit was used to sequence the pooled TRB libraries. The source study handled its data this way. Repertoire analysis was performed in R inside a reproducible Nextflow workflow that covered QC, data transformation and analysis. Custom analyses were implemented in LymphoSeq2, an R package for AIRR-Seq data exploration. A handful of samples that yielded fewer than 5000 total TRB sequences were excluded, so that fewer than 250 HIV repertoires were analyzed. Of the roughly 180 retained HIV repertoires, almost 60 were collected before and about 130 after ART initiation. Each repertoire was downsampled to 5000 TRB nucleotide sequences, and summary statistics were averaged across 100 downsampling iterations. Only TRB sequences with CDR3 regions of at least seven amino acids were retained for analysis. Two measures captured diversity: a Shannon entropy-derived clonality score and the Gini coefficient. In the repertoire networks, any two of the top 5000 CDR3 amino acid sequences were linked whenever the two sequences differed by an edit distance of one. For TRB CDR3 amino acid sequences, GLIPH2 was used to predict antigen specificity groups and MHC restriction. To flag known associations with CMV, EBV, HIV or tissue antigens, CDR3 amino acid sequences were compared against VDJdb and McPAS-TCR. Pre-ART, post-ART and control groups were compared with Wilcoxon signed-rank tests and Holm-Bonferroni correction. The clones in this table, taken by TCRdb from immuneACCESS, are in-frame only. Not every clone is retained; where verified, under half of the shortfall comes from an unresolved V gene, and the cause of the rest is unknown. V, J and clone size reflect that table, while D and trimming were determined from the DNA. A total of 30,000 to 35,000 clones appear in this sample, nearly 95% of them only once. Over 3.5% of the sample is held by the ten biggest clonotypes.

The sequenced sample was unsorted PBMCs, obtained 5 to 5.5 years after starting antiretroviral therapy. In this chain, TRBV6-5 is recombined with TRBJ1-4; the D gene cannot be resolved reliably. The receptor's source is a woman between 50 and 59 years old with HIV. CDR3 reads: CASSFRSNGNEKLFF. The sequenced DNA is TGTGCCAGCAGTTTCCGGTCCAACGGGAATGAAAAACTGTTTTTT.